Below are 21 T cell receptor beta chains sequenced from a single sample in a study of T cells in Graves' hyperthyroidism and ophthalmopathy. RNA transcripts yielded amplified TCR beta CDR3 regions. In the first-round RT-PCR of the TCR CDR3, the HTBI primer set was used. TCRdb analysed the multiplex PCR reads with MiXCR anew, one entry per CDR3 protein. The repertoire has about 350,000 distinct CDR3 sequences, 18% of them found once; the top ten carry roughly 16%. Sequenced material: blood. Receptor source: a woman aged 35 to 49 with Graves' ophthalmopathy.

This clonotype was recorded at least ten times. The chain combines TRBV6-2 or TRBV6-3 with TRBJ1-5; D uncertain. In germline, CDR1 is MNHEY, CDR2 SVGEGT. V gave up 5 bases and J gave up 5 bases, with 10 bases separating them. The CDR3 spans 13 residues. As DNA, the CDR3 is TGTGCCAGCAGTAGGACCGAGGATCAGCCCCAGCATTTT. Translation gives CASSRTEDQPQHF.

This clonotype was picked up a small number of times. This may stem from a read error, because a much larger clone lies one nucleotide away. This chain connects TRBV30 to TRBJ1-5; D gene uncertain. CDR3 length: 13 amino acids. Germline CDR1 reads GTSNPN; CDR2 reads SVGIG (reference sequence). CDR3 bases: TGTGCCTGGAGTGTACCAGGTAATCAGCCCCAGCGTTTT. Protein sequence: CAWSVPGNQPQRF.

The V call is TRBV15, the J call TRBJ1-1, with D maybe TRBD1 (5 bases). Germline CDR1 LNHNV, CDR2 YYDKDF (reference sequence). CDR3 length: 14 amino acids. Trimming shortened V by 5 bases and J by 3 bases, and 13 bases separated the two germline ends. CDR3 coding DNA: TGTGCCACCAGCCCCGGGGCGTCCTACACTGAAGCTTTCTTT. Translating it yields CATSPGASYTEAFF.

This clonotype was found many times. The chain recombines TRBV27 with TRBJ1-1; D remains ambiguous. The CDR3 has 13 residues. Germline CDR1 is MNHEY and CDR2 is SMNVEV (reference sequence). Trimming took 3 bases from V and 1 from J, leaving 6 bases between them. The CDR3 here is CASSFGENTEAFF. The DNA for the CDR3 is TGTGCCAGCAGTTTTGGAGAGAACACTGAAGCTTTCTTT.

Ten or more counts support this clonotype. J is TRBJ2-2 and V is TRBV6-1, with D perhaps matching TRBD1 or TRBD2 (5 bases each). CDR3 length: 14 amino acids. Germline V gene sequence: CDR1 MNHNS, CDR2 SASEGT. V was pared by 8 bases and J by 1 base, with 11 bases between. The CDR3 is CASLGPQNTGELFF. The CDR3, as DNA: TGTGCCAGCCTGGGACCCCAGAACACCGGGGAGCTGTTTTTT.

This clonotype came up a few times. V usage is TRBV12-3 or TRBV12-4 and J usage is TRBJ1-2; unclear D gene. V gave up 2 bases and J gave up 8 bases, with 12 bases separating them. The length of the CDR3 is 13 residues. The CDR3 DNA is TGTGCCAGCAGTTTAATCGGGGAGGTGGGCTACACCTTC. It is translated as CASSLIGEVGYTF.

In its sample, this clonotype was seen many times. The chain has TRBV15 and TRBJ2-2; TRBD1 agrees at 10 bases. The CDR3 spans 15 residues. J gave up 3 bases and V 3 bases, and 1 base lay outside the gene matches. Germline-derived CDR1 and CDR2 are LNHNV and YYDKDF (reference sequence). This CDR3 is CATSRGQGYTGELFF. The CDR3 DNA reads TGTGCCACCAGCAGGGGACAGGGGTACACCGGGGAGCTGTTTTTT.

This clonotype has just a few counts. One end of the junction varies from germline; a read error may be responsible. The chain uses TRBV6-1 and TRBJ1-2; 7 nucleotides agree with TRBD1. Germline lookup yields CDR1 MNHNS and CDR2 SASEGT. The length of the CDR3 is 13 residues. The CDR3 sequence is CASSTDRFYGYIF. CDR3 DNA: TGTGCCAGCAGCACGGACAGGTTCTATGGCTACATCTTC.

The sample holds many counts of this clonotype. This chain connects TRBV7-2 to TRBJ2-7; TRBD2 matches 11 bases. V lost 1 base to trimming and J lost 3 bases; unmatched junction nucleotides: 2. The CDR3 loop spans 15 amino acids. Germline CDR1 reads SGHTA; CDR2 reads FQGNSA. The CDR3: CASSLVTSGNYEQYF. The CDR3 DNA reads TGTGCCAGCAGCTTAGTGACTAGCGGGAACTACGAGCAGTACTTC.

This clonotype showed up many times. The J gene is TRBJ1-2, the V gene TRBV27; D is perhaps TRBD1 (6 bases). V was cut by 6 bases and J by 1 base, with 15 bases left in between. The length of the CDR3 is 15 residues. Germline CDR1 reads MNHEY; CDR2 reads SMNVEV (reference sequence). The CDR3 region has the DNA TGTGCCAGCAGGTCGCAGGGGCAGGGTAACTATGGCTACACCTTC. This translates into CASRSQGQGNYGYTF.

The chain combines TRBV28 with TRBJ1-5; D is perhaps TRBD1 (5 bases). Trimming took 5 bases from V and 6 from J, leaving 14 bases between them. The CDR3 has 14 amino acids. In germline, CDR1 is MDHEN, CDR2 SYDVKM. The CDR3 loop is CASSDTTQVQPQHF. CDR3 nucleotide sequence: TGTGCCAGCAGTGACACTACACAGGTTCAGCCCCAGCATTTT.

This clonotype was seen ten or more times. The rearrangement links TRBV6-2 or TRBV6-3 to TRBJ1-5; D not certain. The CDR3 extends over 14 amino acids. V shed 1 base and J shed 0 bases, with 4 bases lying between them. Germline values: CDR1 MNHEY, CDR2 SVGEGT. CDR3 protein: CASSYLNSNQPQHF. In nucleotides, the CDR3 is TGTGCCAGCAGTTACTTGAATAGCAATCAGCCCCAGCATTTT.

The chain carries TRBV5-1 and TRBJ2-5; 7 positions match TRBD2. J gave up 8 bases and V 5 bases, and 6 bases lay outside the gene matches. The CDR3 is 12 amino acids. The germline gives CDR1 SGHRS, CDR2 YFSETQ. CDR3 sequence reads: CASRLERDTQYF. The CDR3 DNA follows: TGCGCCAGCAGACTAGAGCGGGATACCCAGTACTTC.

This clonotype showed up just a few times. The V call is TRBV30, the J call TRBJ2-7; 7 bases are a match to TRBD1. This CDR3 region has 12 residues. The germline V gene has CDR1 GTSNPN and CDR2 SVGIG (reference sequence). Trimming at V came to 3 bases and at J to 3 bases, leaving 2 bases not matched to a gene. In DNA, the CDR3 is TGTGCCTGGAGACAGGGGAACTACGAGCAGTACTTC. Protein sequence: CAWRQGNYEQYF. The complete variable domain, with remaining parts taken from reference TRBV30 and TRBJ2-7, reads SQTIHQWPATLVQPVGSPLSLECTVEGTSNPNLYWYRQAAGRGLQLLFYSVGIGQISSEVPQNLSASRPQDRQFILSSKKLLLSDSGFYLCAWRQGNYEQYFGPGTRLTVT.

Many counts were recorded for this clonotype. The chain employs TRBV6-1 and TRBJ1-1; D is undetermined. Trimming took off 2 bases at V and 0 bases at J, with 10 bases between the two ends. The CDR3 length is 15 residues. Germline CDR1 is MNHNS and CDR2 is SASEGT. The CDR3 DNA reads TGTGCCAGCAGTGAAAACGCTTTCTTGAACACTGAAGCTTTCTTT. This encodes CASSENAFLNTEAFF.

As for this clonotype: This sequence may be a read error, since a much larger clone differs from it by one base. The chain combines TRBV30 with TRBJ2-2; D is unclear. Trimming pared 2 bases from V and 2 bases from J, leaving 9 bases between. Germline values: CDR1 GTSNPN, CDR2 SVGIG (reference sequence). The CDR3 consists of 14 residues. This CDR3 is CAWSPNSNTGELFF. The CDR3 DNA reads TGTGCCTGGAGTCCAAACTCAAACACCGGGGAGCTGTTTTTT.

This clonotype occurred many times. The CDR3 reads CASSSPRLAGATGELFF. The CDR3 DNA reads TGTGCCAGTAGTTCCCCCCGACTAGCGGGAGCGACGGGGGAGCTGTTTTTT. The chain joins TRBV19 to TRBJ2-2, with 12 bases fitting TRBD2. This CDR3 spans 17 amino acids. CDR1 is LNHDA, CDR2 SQIVND, per germline (reference sequence). V trimming: 5 bases; J trimming: 8 bases; junction bases outside the gene matches: 12.

This clonotype was seen only a few times. The chain joins TRBV2 to TRBJ2-5; TRBD2 matches 11 bases. Germline assignment: CDR1 SNHLY and CDR2 FYNNEI. CDR3 size: 15 residues. The ends lost 5 bases at V and 0 bases at J; junction bases unmatched: 2. CDR3: CASSQGLADQETQYF. CDR3 bases: TGTGCCAGCAGTCAGGGACTAGCGGACCAAGAGACCCAGTACTTC.

The gene calls are TRBV19 and TRBJ2-2; TRBD1 aligns across 7 bases. The CDR3 is 15 amino acids. Germline loops: CDR1 LNHDA, CDR2 SQIVND (reference sequence). V dropped 4 bases and J dropped 3; count of bases not matched to a gene: 5. CDR3 bases: TGTGCCAGTAGTAGGCGCCAGGGGGACACCGGGGAGCTGTTTTTT. Translating it yields CASSRRQGDTGELFF.

The table lists this clonotype with many counts. The chain is built from TRBV27 and TRBJ1-5; weak D call: TRBD1 (5 bases). Per germline, CDR1 MNHEY and CDR2 SMNVEV (reference sequence). This CDR3 region has 15 residues. V gave up 5 bases and J gave up 1 base, with 12 bases separating them. This chain's CDR3 is CASSPNRDSNQPQHF. The CDR3 coding sequence is TGTGCCAGCAGTCCGAACCGGGACAGCAATCAGCCCCAGCATTTT.

This chain uses TRBV15 with TRBJ1-5; D unclear. The CDR3 loop spans 17 amino acids. Germline CDR1 and CDR2: LNHNV and YYDKDF (reference sequence). Trimming shortened V by 0 bases and J by 1 base, and 13 bases separated the two germline ends. The CDR3 DNA follows: TGTGCCACCAGCAGAGATGGGAACGCGGGGAGCAATCAGCCCCAGCATTTT. Protein: CATSRDGNAGSNQPQHF.